Given below is one T cell receptor (beta chain) in context. Its antigen is unknown. The authors prepared the TCRbeta library with unique molecular identifiers. TCRdb re-called the PCR reads through MiXCR, storing one row per CDR3 protein. Of around 100,000 distinct CDR3 sequences listed, roughly 6% are singletons. V dropped 2 bases and J dropped 0; count of bases not matched to a gene: 6. Germline V gene sequence: CDR1 DFQATT, CDR2 SNEGSKA (reference sequence). This CDR3 has 17 amino acids. The sample belongs to a study of T-cell reconstitution after alpha-beta-depleted transplantation in children. Study findings and constraints: Newly generated T cells supplied most T-cell counts and diversity one year post-transplant.

This receptor was taken from a female patient aged 2-10 years who had a stem cell transplant for Fanconi anemia, so the T cells may come from the graft donor. Sequences were derived from PBMCs, mostly from graft donor cells, sampled 60 days after TCRalphabeta/CD19-depleted stem cell transplant. V usage is TRBV20-1 and J usage is TRBJ2-3; 12 bases match TRBD2. The CDR3: CSARRPSGGVSTDTQYF. CDR3 bases: TGCAGTGCTAGAAGGCCTAGCGGGGGGGTTAGCACAGATACGCAGTATTTT.